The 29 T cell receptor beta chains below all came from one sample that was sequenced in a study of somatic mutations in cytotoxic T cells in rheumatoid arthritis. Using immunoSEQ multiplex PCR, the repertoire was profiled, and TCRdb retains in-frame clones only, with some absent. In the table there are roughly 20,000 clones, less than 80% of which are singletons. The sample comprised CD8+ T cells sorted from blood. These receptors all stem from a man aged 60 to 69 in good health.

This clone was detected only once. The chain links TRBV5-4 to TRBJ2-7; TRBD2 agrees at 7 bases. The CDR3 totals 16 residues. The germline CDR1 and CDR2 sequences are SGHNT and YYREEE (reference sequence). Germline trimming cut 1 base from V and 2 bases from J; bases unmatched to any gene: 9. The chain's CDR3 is CASSLMRRGIPYEQYF. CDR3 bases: TGTGCCAGCAGCTTGATGAGGCGGGGGATCCCCTACGAGCAGTACTTC.

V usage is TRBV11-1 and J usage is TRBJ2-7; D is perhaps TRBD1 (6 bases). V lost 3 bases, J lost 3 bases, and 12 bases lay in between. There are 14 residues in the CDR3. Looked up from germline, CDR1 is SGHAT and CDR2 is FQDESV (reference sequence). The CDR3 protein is CASSLRGNHYEQYF. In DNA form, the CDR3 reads TGTGCCAGCAGCTTGAGGGGGAACCACTACGAGCAGTACTTC.

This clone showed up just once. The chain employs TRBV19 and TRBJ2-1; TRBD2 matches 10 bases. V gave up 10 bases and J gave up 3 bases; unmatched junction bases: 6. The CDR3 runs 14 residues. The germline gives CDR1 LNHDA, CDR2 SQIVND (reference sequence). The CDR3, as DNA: TGTGCCACGGGGCTAGCGGGAGACTACAATGAGCAGTTCTTC. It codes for CATGLAGDYNEQFF.

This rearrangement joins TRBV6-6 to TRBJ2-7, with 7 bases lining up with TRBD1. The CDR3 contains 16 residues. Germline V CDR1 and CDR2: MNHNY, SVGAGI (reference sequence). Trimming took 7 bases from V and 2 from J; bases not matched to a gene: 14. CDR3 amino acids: CASTSLKDRITYEQYF. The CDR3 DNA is TGTGCCAGCACCTCACTCAAGGACAGGATCACCTACGAGCAGTACTTC.

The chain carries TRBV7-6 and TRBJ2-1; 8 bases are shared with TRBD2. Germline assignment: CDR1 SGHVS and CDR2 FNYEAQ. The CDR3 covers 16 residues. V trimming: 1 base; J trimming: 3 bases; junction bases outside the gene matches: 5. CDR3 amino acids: CASSLGSGLGYNEQFF. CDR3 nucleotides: TGTGCCAGCAGCTTAGGGTCGGGACTAGGCTACAATGAGCAGTTCTTC.

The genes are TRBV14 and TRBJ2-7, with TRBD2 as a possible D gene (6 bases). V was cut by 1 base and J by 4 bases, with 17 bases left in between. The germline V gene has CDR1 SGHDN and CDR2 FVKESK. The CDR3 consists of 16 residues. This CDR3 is CASSQAGRWQTYEQYF. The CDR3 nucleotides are TGTGCCAGCAGCCAAGCAGGGAGGTGGCAGACGTACGAGCAGTACTTC.

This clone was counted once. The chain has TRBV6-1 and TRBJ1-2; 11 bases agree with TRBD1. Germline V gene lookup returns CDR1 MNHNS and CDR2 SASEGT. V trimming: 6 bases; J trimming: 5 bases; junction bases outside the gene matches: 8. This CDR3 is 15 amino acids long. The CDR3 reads CASSGQGARGYGYTF. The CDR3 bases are TGTGCCAGCAGCGGACAGGGGGCGCGGGGGTATGGCTACACCTTC.

CDR3 nucleotide sequence: TGTGCCAGCAGCCACCAAGGACAGGGAGCCTACGAGCAGTACTTC. Translation gives CASSHQGQGAYEQYF. The chain is built from TRBV13 and TRBJ2-7; TRBD1 matches 8 bases. The CDR3 consists of 15 residues. In germline, CDR1 is PRHDT, CDR2 FYEKMQ (reference sequence). V was pared by 5 bases and J by 2 bases, with 8 bases of the junction left unmatched. The full variable domain, with the rest looked up from reference TRBV13 and TRBJ2-7, is AAGVIQSPRHLIKEKRETATLKCYPIPRHDTVYWYQQGPGQDPQFLISFYEKMQSDKGSIPDRFSAQQFSDYHSELNMSSLELGDSALYFCASSHQGQGAYEQYFGPGTRLTVT.

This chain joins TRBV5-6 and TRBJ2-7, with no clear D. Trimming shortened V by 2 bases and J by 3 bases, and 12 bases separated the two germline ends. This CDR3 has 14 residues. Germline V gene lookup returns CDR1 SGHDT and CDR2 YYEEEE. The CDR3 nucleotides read TGTGCCAGCAGCTTAGAGGCGAAAGACTACGAGCAGTACTTC. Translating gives CASSLEAKDYEQYF.

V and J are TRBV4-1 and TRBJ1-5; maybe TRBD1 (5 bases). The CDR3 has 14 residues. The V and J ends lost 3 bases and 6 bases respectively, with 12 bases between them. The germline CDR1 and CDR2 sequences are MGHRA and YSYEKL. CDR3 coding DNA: TGCGCCAGCAGCCATCCAGGGTTCTTTCAGCCCCAGCATTTT. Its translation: CASSHPGFFQPQHF.

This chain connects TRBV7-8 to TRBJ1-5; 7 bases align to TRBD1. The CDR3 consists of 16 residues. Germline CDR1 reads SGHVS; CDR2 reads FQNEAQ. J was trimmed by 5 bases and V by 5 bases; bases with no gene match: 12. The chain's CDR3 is CASSTRKGARDQPQHF. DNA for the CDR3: TGTGCCAGCAGCACCAGGAAGGGGGCGCGCGATCAGCCCCAGCATTTT.

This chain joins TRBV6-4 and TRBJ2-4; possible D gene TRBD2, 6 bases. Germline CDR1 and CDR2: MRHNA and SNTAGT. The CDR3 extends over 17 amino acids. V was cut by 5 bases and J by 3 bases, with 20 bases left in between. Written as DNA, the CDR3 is TGTGCCAGCAGTTCCTCCGGTACGGGAGTTGGCAAAAACATTCAGTACTTC. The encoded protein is CASSSSGTGVGKNIQYF.

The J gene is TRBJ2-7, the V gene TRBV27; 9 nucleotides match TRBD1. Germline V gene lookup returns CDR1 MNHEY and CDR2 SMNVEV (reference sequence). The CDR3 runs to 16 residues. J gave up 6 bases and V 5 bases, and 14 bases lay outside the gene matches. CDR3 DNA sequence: TGTGCCAGCAGTCCATTCACCCGGGACAGGGAAGTCGAGCAGTACTTC. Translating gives CASSPFTRDREVEQYF.

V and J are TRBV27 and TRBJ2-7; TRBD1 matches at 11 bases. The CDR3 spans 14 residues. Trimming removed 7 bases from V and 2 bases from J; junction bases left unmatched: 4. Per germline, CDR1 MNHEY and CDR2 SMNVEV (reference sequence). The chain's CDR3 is CASTGTGGTYEQYF. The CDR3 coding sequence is TGTGCCAGCACCGGGACAGGGGGTACCTACGAGCAGTACTTC.

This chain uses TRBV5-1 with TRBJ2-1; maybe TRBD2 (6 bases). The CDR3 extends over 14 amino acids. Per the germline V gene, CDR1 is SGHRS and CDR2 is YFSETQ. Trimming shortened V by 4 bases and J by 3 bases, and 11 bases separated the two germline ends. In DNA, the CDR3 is TGCGCCAGCAGCCCGGGGGACGACTACAATGAGCAGTTCTTC. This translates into CASSPGDDYNEQFF.

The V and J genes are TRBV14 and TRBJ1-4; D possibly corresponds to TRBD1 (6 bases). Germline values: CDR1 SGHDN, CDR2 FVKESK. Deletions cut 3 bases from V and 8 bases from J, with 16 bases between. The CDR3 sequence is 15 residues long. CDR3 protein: CASSHFAGAVEKLFF. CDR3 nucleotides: TGTGCCAGCAGCCATTTTGCAGGGGCAGTCGAAAAACTGTTTTTT.

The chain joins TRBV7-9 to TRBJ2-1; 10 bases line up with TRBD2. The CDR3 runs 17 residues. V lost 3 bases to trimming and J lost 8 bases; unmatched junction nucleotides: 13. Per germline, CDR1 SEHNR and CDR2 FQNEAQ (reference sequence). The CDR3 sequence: CASSLGPSGGPWDEQFF. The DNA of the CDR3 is TGTGCCAGCAGCTTGGGCCCTAGCGGGGGACCTTGGGATGAGCAGTTCTTC.

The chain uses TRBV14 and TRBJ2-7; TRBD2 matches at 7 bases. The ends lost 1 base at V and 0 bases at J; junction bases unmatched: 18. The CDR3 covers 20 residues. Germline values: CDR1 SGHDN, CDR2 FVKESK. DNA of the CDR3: TGTGCCAGCAGCCAAGCCCGGGGGGATATAGCCACCCTACCCTCCTACGAGCAGTACTTC. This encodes CASSQARGDIATLPSYEQYF.

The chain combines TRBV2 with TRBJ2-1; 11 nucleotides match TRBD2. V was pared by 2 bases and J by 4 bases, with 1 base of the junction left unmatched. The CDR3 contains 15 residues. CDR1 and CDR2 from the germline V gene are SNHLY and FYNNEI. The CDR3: CASSETSGGYNEQFF. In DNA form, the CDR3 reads TGTGCCAGCAGTGAAACTAGCGGGGGTTACAATGAGCAGTTCTTC.

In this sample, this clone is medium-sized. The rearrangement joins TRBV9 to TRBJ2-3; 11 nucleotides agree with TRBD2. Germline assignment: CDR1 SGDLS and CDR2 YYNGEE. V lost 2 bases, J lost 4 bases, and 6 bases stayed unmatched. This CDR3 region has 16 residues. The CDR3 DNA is TGTGCCAGCAGCGTGTTTAGCGGGGGGGCAGCAGATACGCAGTATTTT. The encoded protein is CASSVFSGGAADTQYF.

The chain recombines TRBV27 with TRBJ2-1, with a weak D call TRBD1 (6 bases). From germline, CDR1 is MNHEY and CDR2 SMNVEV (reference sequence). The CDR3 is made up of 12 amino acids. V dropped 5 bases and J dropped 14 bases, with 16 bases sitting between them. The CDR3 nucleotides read TGTGCCAGCAGTCCAAACAGGGTATCGGAGTTCTTC. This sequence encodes CASSPNRVSEFF.

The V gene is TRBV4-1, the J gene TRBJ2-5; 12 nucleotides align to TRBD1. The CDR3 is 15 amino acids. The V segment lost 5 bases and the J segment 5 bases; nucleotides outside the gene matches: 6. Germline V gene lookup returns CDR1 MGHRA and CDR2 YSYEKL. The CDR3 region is CASSDRDRGPETQYF. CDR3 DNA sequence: TGCGCCAGCAGCGACCGGGACAGGGGGCCGGAGACCCAGTACTTC.

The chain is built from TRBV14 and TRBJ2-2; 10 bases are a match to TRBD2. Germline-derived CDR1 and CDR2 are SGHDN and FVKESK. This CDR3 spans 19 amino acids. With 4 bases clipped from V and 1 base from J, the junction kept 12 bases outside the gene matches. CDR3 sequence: CASSPRAGGPTQNTGELFF. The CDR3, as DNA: TGTGCCAGCAGCCCTCGAGCGGGGGGGCCCACCCAGAACACCGGGGAGCTGTTTTTT.

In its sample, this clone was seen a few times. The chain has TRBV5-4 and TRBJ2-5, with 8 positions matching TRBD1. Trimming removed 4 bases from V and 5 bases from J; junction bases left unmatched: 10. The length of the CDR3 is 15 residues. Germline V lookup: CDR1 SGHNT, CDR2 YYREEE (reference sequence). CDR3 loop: CASSPRTGFGETQYF. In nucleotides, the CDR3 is TGTGCCAGCAGCCCAAGGACAGGGTTTGGCGAGACCCAGTACTTC.

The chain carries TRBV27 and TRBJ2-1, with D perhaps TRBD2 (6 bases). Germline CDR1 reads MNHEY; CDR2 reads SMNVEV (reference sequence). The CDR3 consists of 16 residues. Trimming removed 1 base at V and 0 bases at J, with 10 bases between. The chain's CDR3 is CASSLLSGSSYNEQFF. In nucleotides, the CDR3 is TGTGCCAGCAGTTTATTATCCGGGAGCTCCTACAATGAGCAGTTCTTC.

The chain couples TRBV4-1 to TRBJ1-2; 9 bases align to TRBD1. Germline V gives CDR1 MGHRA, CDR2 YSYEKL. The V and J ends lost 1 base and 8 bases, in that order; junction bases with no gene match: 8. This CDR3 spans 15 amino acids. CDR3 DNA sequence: TGCGCCAGCAGCCAAGGGACAGGGGAACGTTGGGGCTACACCTTC. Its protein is CASSQGTGERWGYTF.

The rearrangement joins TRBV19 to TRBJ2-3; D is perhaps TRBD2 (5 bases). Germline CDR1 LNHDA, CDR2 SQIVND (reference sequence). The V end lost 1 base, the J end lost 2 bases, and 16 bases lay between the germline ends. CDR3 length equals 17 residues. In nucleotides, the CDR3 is TGTGCCAGTAGTATAGGAGGTGCTAGCTCCCTCACAGATACGCAGTATTTT. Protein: CASSIGGASSLTDTQYF. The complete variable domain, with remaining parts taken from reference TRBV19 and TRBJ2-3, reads DGGITQSPKYLFRKEGQNVTLSCEQNLNHDAMYWYRQDPGQGLRLIYYSQIVNDFQKGDIAEGYSVSREKKESFPLTVTSAQKNPTAFYLCASSIGGASSLTDTQYFGPGTRLTVL.

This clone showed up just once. DNA of the CDR3: TGCAGCGTTGACCCAGGGGGACAAATTGAGCAGTTCTTC. Translated: CSVDPGGQIEQFF. The chain uses TRBV29-1 and TRBJ2-1; 7 bases are a match to TRBD1. Germline CDR1 reads SQVTM; CDR2 reads ANQGSEA. This CDR3 is built from 13 residues. V shed 3 bases, J shed 9 bases, and the junction held 8 bases outside the gene matches.

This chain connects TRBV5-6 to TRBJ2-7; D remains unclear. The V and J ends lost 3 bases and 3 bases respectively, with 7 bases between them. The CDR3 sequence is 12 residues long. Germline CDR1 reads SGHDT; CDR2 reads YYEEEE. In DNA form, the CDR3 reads TGTGCCAGCAGCTGGCTTCGCTACGAGCAGTACTTC. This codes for CASSWLRYEQYF.